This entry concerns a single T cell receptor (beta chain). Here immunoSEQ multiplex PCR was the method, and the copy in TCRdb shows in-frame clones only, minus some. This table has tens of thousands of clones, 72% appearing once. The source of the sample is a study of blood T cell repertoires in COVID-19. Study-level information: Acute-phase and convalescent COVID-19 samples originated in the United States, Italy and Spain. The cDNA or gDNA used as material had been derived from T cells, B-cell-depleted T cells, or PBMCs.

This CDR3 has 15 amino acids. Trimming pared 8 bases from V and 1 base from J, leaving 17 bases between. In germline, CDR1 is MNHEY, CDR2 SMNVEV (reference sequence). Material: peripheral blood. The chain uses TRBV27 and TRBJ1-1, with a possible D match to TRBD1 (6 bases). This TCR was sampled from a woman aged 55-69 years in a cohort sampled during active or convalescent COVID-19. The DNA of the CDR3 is TGTGCCAGCGTTTCTCAGGGCAGGGGGAACACTGAAGCTTTCTTT. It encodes CASVSQGRGNTEAFF.